This T cell receptor (beta chain) was identified during a study of cytotoxic CD8 clonotypes in ibrutinib-treated CLL. Study details: Within the patient group, about ten were relapsed/refractory and 15 treatment-naive, and 17 were IGHV unmutated. Overall study findings and caveats: Clonality was higher at baseline than in age-matched healthy donors and tracked circulating CD8+ T-cell counts.

The repertoire was sequenced with immunoSEQ multiplex PCR; TCRdb's copy has only in-frame clones and lacks some. This table has more than 25,000 clones, roughly 69% appearing once. A note on this clone: Its antigen remains unknown.

TCR beta libraries used 1.5 to 2 micrograms of DNA from cryopreserved PBMCs. Germline V gene data show CDR1 as SGHNT and CDR2 as YYREEE (reference sequence). Trimming shortened V by 4 bases and J by 3 bases, and 11 bases separated the two germline ends. This CDR3 contains 13 residues. Specimen: PBMCs, collected after 24 months of ibrutinib treatment. The TCR sequence derives from a human donor with chronic lymphocytic leukemia. The chain combines TRBV5-4 with TRBJ2-7; D ambiguous. CDR3 nucleotide sequence: TGTGCCAGCAGCCTCGACGGATACTACGAGCAGTACTTC. Its protein is CASSLDGYYEQYF.